Presented here are 15 T cell receptor beta chains from one specimen sequenced in a study of a mutant IDH1 vaccine in newly diagnosed glioma. This sample's time point: week 35, safety follow-up. All doses held 300 ug of mutant IDH1 20-mer peptide, with topical imiquimod. Only in-frame clones appear in the TCRdb table, and some are missing; sequencing was by immunoSEQ multiplex PCR. The sample contains about 66,000 clones, 74% of which appear only once. Which antigens these TCRs recognize remains unknown. The sample in question was PBMCs, obtained from a glioma patient whose treatment included an IDH1 peptide vaccine. Every receptor here comes from a man aged 50 to 59 with glioma.

There are a few counts of this clone. This sequence joins TRBV2 and TRBJ1-1, with 9 bases lining up with TRBD1. This CDR3 region has 14 residues. The V gene end was trimmed by 6 bases and the J gene end by 3 bases; junction bases not matched to a gene: 5. Germline-derived CDR1 and CDR2 are SNHLY and FYNNEI. The CDR3 DNA follows: TGTGCCAGCAGACTACAGGGGGCGGACACTGAAGCTTTCTTT. Its translation is CASRLQGADTEAFF.

The chain has TRBV9 and TRBJ2-1, with D perhaps given as TRBD1 or TRBD2 (6 bases each). Per germline, CDR1 SGDLS and CDR2 YYNGEE. The V end lost 0 bases, the J end lost 3 bases, and 10 bases lay between the germline ends. The CDR3 has 15 residues. The chain's CDR3 is CASSVGGASYNEQFF. The CDR3 DNA is TGTGCCAGCAGCGTAGGGGGGGCAAGCTACAATGAGCAGTTCTTC. The full variable domain, in which reference TRBV9 and TRBJ2-1 provide the parts outside the CDR3, is DSGVTQTPKHLITATGQRVTLRCSPRSGDLSVYWYQQSLDQGLQFLIQYYNGEERAKGNILERFSAQQFPDLHSELNLSSLELGDSALYFCASSVGGASYNEQFFGPGTRLTVL.

This clone was detected a few times. The J gene is TRBJ1-6, the V gene TRBV9, with a tentative D call TRBD1 (6 bases). V was clipped by 4 bases and J by 7 bases, with 18 bases between them. Germline V CDR1 and CDR2: SGDLS, YYNGEE. There are 16 residues in the CDR3. Here the CDR3 DNA reads TGTGCCAGCAGCTCAAATCACAGGGTGGGGAATTCACCCCTCCACTTT. Protein: CASSSNHRVGNSPLHF.

The gene calls are TRBV10-3 and TRBJ1-2; 9 nucleotides agree with TRBD1. The CDR3 has 14 residues. V gave up 8 bases and J gave up 4 bases; unmatched junction bases: 8. The germline V gene encodes CDR1 ENHRY and CDR2 SYGVKD. CDR3 sequence reads: CAIGTGGAGYGYTF. The CDR3 region has the DNA TGTGCCATCGGAACAGGGGGCGCTGGCTATGGCTACACCTTC.

CDR3 protein: CASSQERQGGQETQYF. CDR3 nucleotide sequence: TGTGCCAGCAGCCAAGAACGACAGGGAGGCCAAGAGACCCAGTACTTC. The V call is TRBV5-4, the J call TRBJ2-5, with TRBD1 as a possible D gene (7 bases). Germline values: CDR1 SGHNT, CDR2 YYREEE (reference sequence). The CDR3 runs to 16 residues. Trimming removed 4 bases from V and 1 base from J, with 17 bases in between.

The rearrangement uses TRBV5-6 and TRBJ1-1; D might be TRBD1 (5 bases). Trimming removed 1 base from V and 3 bases from J, with 16 bases in between. Germline V gives CDR1 SGHDT, CDR2 YYEEEE. The CDR3 covers 16 residues. CDR3 sequence reads: CASSLLSPGRDTEAFF. CDR3 in DNA: TGTGCCAGCAGCTTGCTGAGTCCAGGGCGGGACACTGAAGCTTTCTTT. The complete variable domain, with remaining parts taken from reference TRBV5-6 and TRBJ1-1, reads DAGVTQSPTHLIKTRGQQVTLRCSPKSGHDTVSWYQQALGQGPQFIFQYYEEEERQRGNFPDRFSGHQFPNYSSELNVNALLLGDSALYLCASSLLSPGRDTEAFFGQGTRLTVV.

The chain joins TRBV4-2 to TRBJ1-2; D call uncertain. CDR3 length equals 18 residues. Germline CDR1 and CDR2: LGHNA and YNFKEQ. Trimming shortened V by 0 bases and J by 3 bases, and 20 bases separated the two germline ends. DNA for the CDR3: TGTGCCAGCAGCCAAGATCTAACGAGCCCAACTGACGACTATGGCTACACCTTC. Protein sequence: CASSQDLTSPTDDYGYTF.

The chain joins TRBV5-4 to TRBJ2-1, with a weak D call TRBD1 (5 bases). This CDR3 has 12 residues. Per the germline V gene, CDR1 is SGHNT and CDR2 is YYREEE (reference sequence). V lost 3 bases and J lost 15, with 16 bases in between. Written as DNA, the CDR3 is TGTGCCAGCAGCTCCATATTCGGACATTCGTTCTTC. Residues: CASSSIFGHSFF. The full variable domain, its missing parts supplied by reference TRBV5-4 and TRBJ2-1, is ETGVTQSPTHLIKTRGQQVTLRCSSQSGHNTVSWYQQALGQGPQFIFQYYREEENGRGNFPPRFSGLQFPNYSSELNVNALELDDSALYLCASSSIFGHSFFGPGTRLTVL.

The V gene is TRBV28, the J gene TRBJ1-5, with unresolved D. Per germline, CDR1 MDHEN and CDR2 SYDVKM. V shed 5 bases and J shed 9 bases, with 11 bases lying between them. This CDR3 spans 12 amino acids. The CDR3, as DNA: TGTGCCAGCAGTCTAATAAAGGGGCCCCAGCATTTT. As protein: CASSLIKGPQHF.

The chain employs TRBV7-9 and TRBJ1-3; the D gene is possibly TRBD1 (6 bases). With 5 bases removed from V and 8 bases from J, the gap between germline ends came to 16 bases. Germline V gene lookup returns CDR1 SEHNR and CDR2 FQNEAQ (reference sequence). The CDR3 covers 14 residues. CDR3 in amino acids: CASSQGHPEDTIYF. CDR3 nucleotide sequence: TGTGCCAGCAGCCAGGGACACCCGGAAGACACCATATATTTT.

DNA for the CDR3: TGTGCCAGTAGTAGCAACCAGGGTAATAGCAATCAGCCCCAGCATTTT. Protein product: CASSSNQGNSNQPQHF. The gene calls are TRBV19 and TRBJ1-5, with D perhaps matching TRBD1 (5 bases). V dropped 4 bases and J dropped 0 bases, with 13 bases sitting between them. The germline gives CDR1 LNHDA, CDR2 SQIVND (reference sequence). The CDR3 has 16 residues.

The chain is built from TRBV19 and TRBJ2-7; D uncertain. The V end was cut by 6 bases, the J end by 3 bases, with 12 bases between. The CDR3 consists of 13 residues. CDR1 LNHDA and CDR2 SQIVND come from the germline V gene (reference sequence). The DNA for the CDR3 is TGTGCCAGTAGCCTGCGTCCGTACTACGAGCAGTACTTC. Its protein product is CASSLRPYYEQYF.

The chain links TRBV19 to TRBJ2-2; no definite D call. The CDR3 is made up of 13 amino acids. V gave up 1 base and J gave up 7 bases, with 7 bases separating them. The germline V gene encodes CDR1 LNHDA and CDR2 SQIVND (reference sequence). CDR3 loop: CASSIAGRGELFF. CDR3 bases: TGTGCCAGTAGTATAGCCGGGCGCGGGGAGCTGTTTTTT.

This clone was detected only a few times. J is TRBJ2-3 and V is TRBV5-4; D is unclear. This CDR3 spans 12 amino acids. V shed 4 bases and J shed 5 bases, with 8 bases lying between them. Germline CDR1 reads SGHNT; CDR2 reads YYREEE (reference sequence). In nucleotides, the CDR3 is TGTGCCAGCAGCCCTTTTCAAGATACGCAGTATTTT. Amino acids: CASSPFQDTQYF.

V gene TRBV6-4 combines with J gene TRBJ2-2; TRBD2 matches 11 bases. There are 16 residues in the CDR3. The germline V gene has CDR1 MRHNA and CDR2 SNTAGT. J was trimmed by 3 bases and V by 5 bases; bases with no gene match: 5. CDR3 region: CASSFSGGADTGELFF. Written as DNA, the CDR3 is TGTGCCAGCAGTTTTAGCGGGGGGGCCGACACCGGGGAGCTGTTTTTT.